A selection of T cell receptor beta chains follows, all from one sample in a study of shared clonotypes between healthy human individuals. Only in-frame clones appear in the TCRdb table, and some are missing; sequencing was by immunoSEQ multiplex PCR. Among some 2,000,000 clones listed, over 85% were seen once. The sample comprised naive CD4+ T cells sorted from blood. The source of these receptors is a man aged 18 to 35 in good health. Both conserved end residues are part of each CDR3. The order of the fields is D gene, J gene, clone size, V gene, CDR3 protein, CDR3 DNA. D genes are given only for firm matches. Rows may omit the clone size; those that give it use once, few, many or a size class.

D: -
J: TRBJ2-7
size: -
V: TRBV11-2
CDR3: CASSLAGGEQYF
DNA: TGTGCCAGCAGCTTAGCCGGAGGCGAGCAGTACTTC

D: TRBD1
J: TRBJ1-5
size: once
V: TRBV5-1
CDR3: CASSLGQGGGGNQPQHF
DNA: TGCGCCAGCAGCTTAGGACAGGGGGGCGGTGGCAATCAGCCCCAGCATTTT

D: TRBD2
J: TRBJ2-5
size: -
V: TRBV13
CDR3: CASSLTSGGARETQYF
DNA: TGTGCCAGCAGCTTGACTAGCGGGGGGGCGCGAGAGACCCAGTACTTC

D: -
J: TRBJ2-3
size: -
V: TRBV5-1
CDR3: CASSLAGDRTDTQYF
DNA: TGCGCCAGCAGCTTGGCGGGGGACCGCACAGATACGCAGTATTTT

D: -
J: TRBJ2-1
size: -
V: TRBV11-3
CDR3: CASSQEDGGRYNEQFF
DNA: TGTGCCAGCAGCCAAGAGGACGGAGGGAGGTACAATGAGCAGTTCTTC

D: -
J: TRBJ1-6
size: once
V: TRBV30
CDR3: CAWSAGSSYNSPLHF
DNA: TGTGCCTGGAGTGCTGGGAGCTCCTATAATTCACCCCTCCACTTT

D: -
J: TRBJ2-3
size: -
V: TRBV2
CDR3: CASSPNLGADTQYF
DNA: TGTGCCAGCAGCCCAAACCTGGGGGCAGATACGCAGTATTTT

D: -
J: TRBJ1-6
size: -
V: TRBV19
CDR3: CASSKGAPSPLHF
DNA: TGTGCCAGTAGTAAAGGGGCACCTTCACCCCTCCACTTT

D: -
J: TRBJ2-3
size: -
V: TRBV4-3
CDR3: CASSQAGAKEDTQYF
DNA: TGCGCCAGCAGCCAAGCGGGTGCGAAAGAGGATACGCAGTATTTT

D: -
J: TRBJ2-7
size: -
V: TRBV6-1
CDR3: CASSPPSSYEQYF
DNA: TGTGCCAGCAGCCCCCCCAGTTCCTACGAGCAGTACTTC

D: TRBD1
J: TRBJ2-1
size: -
V: TRBV11-3
CDR3: CASSLGQGYNEQFF
DNA: TGTGCCAGCAGCTTGGGACAGGGCTACAATGAGCAGTTCTTC

D: -
J: TRBJ1-6
size: -
V: TRBV30
CDR3: CAWSVGGGDSPLHF
DNA: TGTGCCTGGAGTGTAGGGGGGGGTGATTCACCCCTCCACTTT

D: TRBD1
J: TRBJ1-6
size: -
V: TRBV6-1
CDR3: CASSDSISPGQGNSPLHF
DNA: TGTGCCAGCAGTGATAGTATTTCCCCAGGACAGGGTAATTCACCCCTCCACTTT

D: -
J: TRBJ2-7
size: -
V: TRBV6-5
CDR3: CASRSTQGLKAEQYF
DNA: TGTGCCAGCAGGTCTACCCAGGGTCTTAAGGCTGAGCAGTACTTC

D: TRBD1
J: TRBJ1-2
size: -
V: TRBV18
CDR3: CASSPLEAGQSYGYTF
DNA: TGTGCCAGCTCACCATTAGAGGCGGGACAGAGTTATGGCTACACCTTC

D: -
J: TRBJ1-5
size: -
V: TRBV18
CDR3: CASSPARFDQPQHF
DNA: TGTGCCAGCTCACCCGCTCGATTCGATCAGCCCCAGCATTTT

D: -
J: TRBJ1-5
size: -
V: TRBV6-5
CDR3: CASSGQANQPQHF
DNA: TGTGCCAGCAGTGGGCAGGCAAATCAGCCCCAGCATTTT

D: -
J: TRBJ2-1
size: -
V: TRBV6-1
CDR3: CASSEYLGTYNEQFF
DNA: TGTGCCAGCAGTGAATATCTTGGCACCTACAATGAGCAGTTCTTC

D: TRBD1
J: TRBJ1-6
size: -
V: TRBV30
CDR3: CAWGQGGSPLHF
DNA: TGTGCCTGGGGACAGGGAGGGTCACCCCTCCACTTT

D: -
J: TRBJ2-2
size: -
V: TRBV11-3
CDR3: CASRLQDGGELFF
DNA: TGTGCCAGCAGGTTACAAGATGGCGGGGAGCTGTTTTTT

D: TRBD2
J: TRBJ2-2
size: -
V: TRBV9
CDR3: CASSGRTSGSITGELFF
DNA: TGTGCCAGCAGCGGACGGACTAGCGGGAGTATCACCGGGGAGCTGTTTTTT

D: -
J: TRBJ2-7
size: once
V: TRBV11-2
CDR3: CASSLGVGSYEQYF
DNA: TGTGCCAGCAGCTTAGGCGTGGGTTCCTACGAGCAGTACTTC

D: TRBD1
J: TRBJ2-7
size: once
V: TRBV30
CDR3: CAGDRDSVEQYF
DNA: TGTGCCGGGGACAGGGATTCGGTCGAGCAGTACTTC

D: -
J: TRBJ1-1
size: -
V: TRBV2
CDR3: CASSEGKGGRGNTEAFF
DNA: TGTGCCAGCAGTGAAGGGAAAGGGGGAAGAGGAAACACTGAAGCTTTCTTT

D: -
J: TRBJ2-3
size: -
V: TRBV10-3
CDR3: CAISESAGAGDTQYF
DNA: TGTGCCATCAGTGAGTCGGCAGGAGCTGGAGATACGCAGTATTTT

D: TRBD1
J: TRBJ1-1
size: -
V: TRBV7-9
CDR3: CASSSQGAAEAFF
DNA: TGTGCCAGCAGCTCGCAGGGGGCCGCTGAAGCTTTCTTT

D: TRBD2
J: TRBJ2-1
size: -
V: TRBV5-1
CDR3: CASSLPQFRLAGDGNEQFF
DNA: TGCGCCAGCAGCTTGCCCCAATTTAGACTAGCGGGAGATGGTAATGAGCAGTTCTTC

D: TRBD1
J: TRBJ2-5
size: -
V: TRBV6-1
CDR3: CASRGTGMETQYF
DNA: TGTGCCAGCAGGGGGACAGGGATGGAGACCCAGTACTTC

D: -
J: TRBJ2-5
size: -
V: TRBV15
CDR3: CATSRVLGLWETQYF
DNA: TGTGCCACCAGCAGAGTACTAGGATTGTGGGAGACCCAGTACTTC

D: TRBD1
J: TRBJ1-6
size: -
V: TRBV11-2
CDR3: CASSLTGEIYNSPLHF
DNA: TGTGCCAGCAGCTTAACAGGGGAAATATATAATTCACCCCTCCACTTT

D: -
J: TRBJ2-3
size: -
V: TRBV5-4
CDR3: CASSSKTPGAAQYF
DNA: TGTGCCAGCAGCTCCAAAACGCCCGGGGCCGCGCAGTATTTT

D: -
J: TRBJ1-2
size: once
V: TRBV29-1
CDR3: CSVEDTGLYGYTF
DNA: TGCAGCGTTGAAGACACAGGCCTCTATGGCTACACCTTC

D: -
J: TRBJ1-5
size: -
V: TRBV7-9
CDR3: CASSLAMGKPQHF
DNA: TGTGCCAGCAGCTTAGCGATGGGTAAGCCCCAGCATTTT

D: TRBD2
J: TRBJ2-7
size: once
V: TRBV7-2
CDR3: CASSLLAGNEQYF
DNA: TGTGCCAGCAGCTTACTAGCGGGAAACGAGCAGTACTTC

D: TRBD1
J: TRBJ1-2
size: -
V: TRBV27
CDR3: CASSLAGQGFYGYTF
DNA: TGTGCCAGCAGTTTAGCGGGACAGGGATTCTATGGCTACACCTTC

D: TRBD2
J: TRBJ2-5
size: -
V: TRBV28
CDR3: CASSPGGSGQTQYF
DNA: TGTGCCAGCAGTCCGGGCGGGAGTGGGCAGACCCAGTACTTC

D: TRBD2
J: TRBJ2-3
size: -
V: TRBV13
CDR3: CASSLRLAVSTDTQYF
DNA: TGTGCCAGCAGCTTACGGCTAGCGGTTAGCACAGATACGCAGTATTTT

D: -
J: TRBJ2-5
size: once
V: TRBV5-1
CDR3: CASSLGLETQYF
DNA: TGCGCCAGCAGCTTGGGGTTGGAGACCCAGTACTTC

D: -
J: TRBJ1-3
size: -
V: TRBV30
CDR3: CAWSREASGNTIYF
DNA: TGTGCCTGGAGCCGGGAAGCCTCTGGAAACACCATATATTTT

D: -
J: TRBJ2-7
size: once
V: TRBV10-2
CDR3: CASSEAFLRTRSSYEQYF
DNA: TGCGCCAGCAGTGAGGCATTTTTGCGGACGAGAAGCTCCTACGAGCAGTACTTC

D: TRBD2
J: TRBJ2-7
size: -
V: TRBV6-6
CDR3: CASSYTSSGRPYEQYF
DNA: TGTGCCAGCAGTTACACGTCTAGCGGGAGGCCTTACGAGCAGTACTTC

D: TRBD2
J: TRBJ2-7
size: -
V: TRBV10-3
CDR3: CAISNSGRADEQYF
DNA: TGTGCCATCAGTAATAGCGGGAGGGCCGACGAGCAGTACTTC

D: -
J: TRBJ1-2
size: once
V: TRBV27
CDR3: CASSLSMGRPKETF
DNA: TGTGCCAGCAGTTTATCGATGGGTCGGCCCAAGGAAACCTTC

D: -
J: TRBJ2-1
size: -
V: TRBV4-1
CDR3: CASSQGLVNEQFF
DNA: TGCGCCAGCAGCCAAGGACTTGTCAATGAGCAGTTCTTC

D: TRBD2
J: TRBJ2-7
size: -
V: TRBV7-3
CDR3: CASSSSGGYEQYF
DNA: TGTGCCAGCAGCTCGTCGGGGGGCTACGAGCAGTACTTC

D: TRBD2
J: TRBJ2-3
size: -
V: TRBV28
CDR3: CASRPAGELTDTQYF
DNA: TGTGCCAGCAGACCAGCGGGGGAGCTCACAGATACGCAGTATTTT

D: TRBD1
J: TRBJ2-5
size: -
V: TRBV6-5
CDR3: CATRRTGGGETQYF
DNA: TGTGCCACCAGGCGGACAGGGGGCGGGGAGACCCAGTACTTC

D: TRBD1
J: TRBJ1-5
size: -
V: TRBV28
CDR3: CASSPPGQGAGQPQHF
DNA: TGTGCCAGCAGTCCCCCCGGACAGGGGGCGGGTCAGCCCCAGCATTTT

D: -
J: TRBJ2-7
size: -
V: TRBV2
CDR3: CASTRDRSYEQYF
DNA: TGTGCCAGCACCAGAGACAGAAGCTACGAGCAGTACTTC

D: -
J: TRBJ1-4
size: -
V: TRBV6-4
CDR3: CASSDAAVEELFF
DNA: TGTGCCAGCAGTGACGCAGCGGTGGAGGAACTGTTTTTT